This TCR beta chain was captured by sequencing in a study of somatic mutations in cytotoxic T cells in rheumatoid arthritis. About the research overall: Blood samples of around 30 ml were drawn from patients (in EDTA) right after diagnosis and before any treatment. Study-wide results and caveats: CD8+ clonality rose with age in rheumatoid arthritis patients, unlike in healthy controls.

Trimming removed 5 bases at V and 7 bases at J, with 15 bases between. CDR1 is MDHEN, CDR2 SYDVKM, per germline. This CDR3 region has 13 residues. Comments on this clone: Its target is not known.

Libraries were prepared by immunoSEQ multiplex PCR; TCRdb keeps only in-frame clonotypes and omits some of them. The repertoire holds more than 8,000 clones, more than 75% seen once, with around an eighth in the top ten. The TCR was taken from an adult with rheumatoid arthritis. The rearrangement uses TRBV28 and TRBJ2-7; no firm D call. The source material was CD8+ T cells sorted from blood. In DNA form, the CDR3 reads TGTGCCAGCAGTATATACCCCTCCGAGGAGCAGTACTTC. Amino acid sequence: CASSIYPSEEQYF. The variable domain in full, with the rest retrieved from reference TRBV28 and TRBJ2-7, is DVKVTQSSRYLVKRTGEKVFLECVQDMDHENMFWYRQDPGLGLRLIYFSYDVKMKEKGDIPEGYSVSREKKERFSLILESASTNQTSMYLCASSIYPSEEQYFGPGTRLTVT.